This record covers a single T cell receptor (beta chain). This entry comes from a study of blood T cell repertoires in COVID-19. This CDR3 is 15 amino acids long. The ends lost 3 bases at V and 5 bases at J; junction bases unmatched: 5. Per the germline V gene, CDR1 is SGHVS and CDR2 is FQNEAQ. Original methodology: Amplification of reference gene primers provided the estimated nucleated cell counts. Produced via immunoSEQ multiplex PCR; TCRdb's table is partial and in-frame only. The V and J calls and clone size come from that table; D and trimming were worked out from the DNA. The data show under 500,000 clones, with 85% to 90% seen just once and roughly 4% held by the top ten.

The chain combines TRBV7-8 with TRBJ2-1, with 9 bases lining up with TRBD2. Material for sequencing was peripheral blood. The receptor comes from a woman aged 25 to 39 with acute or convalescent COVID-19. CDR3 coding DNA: TGTGCCAGCAGCTTTATTGCGGGGGGGGACAATGAGCAGTTCTTC. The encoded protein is CASSFIAGGDNEQFF.